This T cell receptor beta chain was recovered during a study of Ad26.COV2.S vaccination and SARS-CoV-2 variants (dated by TCRdb to the early 2020s). The study in broad terms: Donors in the vaccine arm were drawn from COV1001, a phase I-IIa trial of Ad26.COV2.S in healthy adults that was multicentre, randomized, double-blind and placebo-controlled. Ad26.COV2.S was administered intramuscularly at a dose of 5x10^10 or 1x10^11 viral particles, either as one shot or as two shots given 56 days apart. The specificity and breadth of SARS-CoV-2-reactive T cell receptors after Ad26.COV2.S vaccination were assessed by TCRbeta repertoire sequencing. The TCR-sequenced set comprised about 32 samples: about 19 Ad26.COV2.S vaccine recipients, 5 placebo recipients and 8 SARS-CoV-2 convalescent individuals. Trial participants were randomized into five groups of five, in which low-dose or high-dose Ad26.COV2.S was given once or twice, or placebo was given on both occasions. Investigators did not know the trial group allocation while performing experiments and assessing outcomes.

Trimming at the junction amounts to 6 bases on V and 5 bases on J, and the germline ends lie 11 bases apart. According to the germline V gene, CDR1 reads MNHEY and CDR2 reads SVGAGI. The CDR3 runs 13 amino acids, cysteine and phenylalanine included. The read is trimmed to its CDR3 DNA, 39 bases read in frame from base 1. Broad study findings and their caveats: The authors noted that the TCR breadth and depth analyses may have underestimated total T cell responses. Non-spike TCR breadth was comparable between vaccine and placebo recipients, consistent with the vaccine containing only spike. The study lacked the statistical power to compare responses across vaccine doses or regimens. After vaccination, substantial breadth of spike-specific CD8+ and CD4+ T cell responses was reported. Higher spike-specific TCR breadth was observed in Ad26.COV2.S recipients than in placebo recipients (P = 0.0014).

The immunoSEQ Assay was the method used to sequence TCRbeta CDR3 regions. After extraction, genomic DNA underwent amplification by bias-controlled multiplex PCR, followed by high-throughput sequencing. As for the original processing: To quantify the absolute abundance of each unique TCRbeta CDR3 region, sequences were collapsed and filtered. T cell fraction was estimated by normalizing TCRbeta template counts to usable DNA, which was measured by amplifying reference genes present in all nucleated cells. Repertoire TCRs were annotated as SARS-CoV-2-specific when V gene, CDR3 amino acid sequence and J gene were exactly matched to a known reactive TCR set. The reference SARS-CoV-2 TCR set came from MIRA and was filtered for enrichment in COVID-19-positive ImmuneCODE repertoires, removing public or cross-reactive TCRs. Using the MIRA antigens, annotated TCRs were further analysed by specific ORF or by position within an ORF. Breadth was defined as the number of annotated unique rearrangements divided by the total number of unique productive rearrangements, and depth was defined as the summed frequency of the annotated unique rearrangements. TCR breadth was compared between groups using two-sided Wilcoxon rank-sum tests. Not all clones reach the TCRdb copy of this immuneACCESS table, which keeps in-frame sequences only. Checked studies attribute under half of the gap to unresolved V genes and leave the rest unexplained. The V and J calls and the clone size are those of that table, but D and trimming were determined from the DNA. This sample is represented by 200,000 to 300,000 clones; around 87% of them were singletons. The ten largest clones add up to around 10% of the sample.

To note about this clone: The antigen it binds to is not known. Base qualities are missing; no much larger clone stands one base away.

The treatment or condition label for this specimen denotes: around 19 received Ad26.COV2.S at low or high dose, single or two shots; 5 received placebo; per-sample allocation not given. For vaccine and placebo recipients, repertoires were sequenced using samples collected on day 63 after the first injection. Between 29 July and 7 August 2020, Cohort 1b enrolled approximately 26 adults aged 18-55 years at one site in Boston, USA. As a vaccine, Ad26.COV2.S was a replication-incompetent adenovirus type 26 vector that expressed a prefusion-stabilized SARS-CoV-2 spike protein derived from the original Wuhan strain.

The source was peripheral blood, collected in a trial of Ad26.COV2.S vaccine versus placebo. This clonotype was sampled from a person between 18 and 60 years old who received the Ad26.COV2.S COVID-19 vaccine or a placebo. The rearranged segments are TRBV6-5 and TRBJ1-5; tentative D gene TRBD1, with 6 bases matching. The nucleotide sequence reads as follows: TGTGCCAGCAGAGGACAGCTAGATCAGCCCCAGCATTTT. This yields the protein CASRGQLDQPQHF.